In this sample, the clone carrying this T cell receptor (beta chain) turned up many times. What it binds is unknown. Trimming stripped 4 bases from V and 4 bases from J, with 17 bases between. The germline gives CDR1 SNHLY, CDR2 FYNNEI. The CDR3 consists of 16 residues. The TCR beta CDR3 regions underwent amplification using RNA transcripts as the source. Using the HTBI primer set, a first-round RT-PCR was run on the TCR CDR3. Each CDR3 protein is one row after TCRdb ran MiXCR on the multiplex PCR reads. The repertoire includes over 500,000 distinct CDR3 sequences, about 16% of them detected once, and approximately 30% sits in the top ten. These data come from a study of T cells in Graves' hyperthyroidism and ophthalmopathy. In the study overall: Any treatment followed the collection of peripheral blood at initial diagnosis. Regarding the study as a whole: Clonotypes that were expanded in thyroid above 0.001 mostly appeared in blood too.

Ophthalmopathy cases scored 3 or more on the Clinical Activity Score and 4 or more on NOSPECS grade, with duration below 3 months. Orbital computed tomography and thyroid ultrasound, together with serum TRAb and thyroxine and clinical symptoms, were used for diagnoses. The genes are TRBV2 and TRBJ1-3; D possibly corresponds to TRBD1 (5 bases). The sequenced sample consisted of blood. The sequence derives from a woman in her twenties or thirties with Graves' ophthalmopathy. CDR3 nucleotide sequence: TGTGCCAGCAGTGCCAGGGTGAGGCGAGGAGGAAACACCATATATTTT. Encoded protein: CASSARVRRGGNTIYF.